This passage covers 28 T cell receptor beta chains from one sample sequenced in a study of blood T cell repertoires in COVID-19. Clones were sequenced by immunoSEQ multiplex PCR, and TCRdb holds only the in-frame ones, with some missing. The top ten hold approximately 1.9% of the sample, which has about 300,000 clones, around 85% seen once. Sequencing was carried out using PBMCs or T cells enriched from blood (not recorded which). These TCRs come from a woman under 40 who had been exposed to COVID-19.

This chain links TRBV4-1 with TRBJ1-4; D unclear. V lost 1 base to trimming and J lost 4 bases, with 13 bases between them. The CDR3 is 16 residues long. From germline, CDR1 is MGHRA and CDR2 YSYEKL. The CDR3 loop reads CASSQGHGFINEKLFF. For the CDR3, the DNA is TGCGCCAGCAGCCAAGGCCACGGGTTTATTAATGAAAAACTGTTTTTT.

This rearrangement joins TRBV4-1 to TRBJ1-5; 7 nucleotides match TRBD1. Germline values: CDR1 MGHRA, CDR2 YSYEKL. The CDR3 consists of 15 residues. Trimming cost V 3 bases and J 3 bases; bases outside gene matches: 5. The CDR3 bases are TGCGCCAGCAGCCACGCGGGACAGCCCAATCAGCCCCAGCATTTT. Amino acids: CASSHAGQPNQPQHF.

This sequence joins TRBV28 and TRBJ1-5; D remains ambiguous. CDR3 length: 13 amino acids. V lost 1 base and J 7 bases, leaving 8 bases between the germline ends. Germline V gene sequence: CDR1 MDHEN, CDR2 SYDVKM. CDR3 nucleotide sequence: TGTGCCAGCAGTTTATACGGTCCGCAGCCCCAGCATTTT. Protein product: CASSLYGPQPQHF.

This clone was found once. The chain couples TRBV7-6 to TRBJ2-5; D is uncertain. The CDR3 is made up of 14 amino acids. The germline CDR1 and CDR2 sequences are SGHVS and FNYEAQ. Trimming cost V 2 bases and J 2 bases, with 9 bases left between them. This CDR3 is CASSLSTEQETQYF. In DNA form, the CDR3 reads TGTGCCAGCAGCTTAAGCACAGAACAAGAGACCCAGTACTTC. Drawing the rest from reference TRBV7-6 and TRBJ2-5, the complete variable domain is GAGVSQSPRYKVTKRGQDVALRCDPISGHVSLYWYRQALGQGPEFLTYFNYEAQQDKSGLPNDRFSAERPEGSISTLTIQRTEQRDSAMYRCASSLSTEQETQYFGPGTRLLVL.

This chain links TRBV11-2 with TRBJ1-2, with TRBD1 identical over 7 bases. Germline V CDR1 and CDR2: SGHAT, FQNNGV. Trimming removed 5 bases from V and 5 bases from J; junction bases left unmatched: 5. CDR3 length equals 13 residues. CDR3 protein: CASSVGTEYGYTF. The CDR3 DNA follows: TGTGCCAGCAGCGTCGGGACAGAATATGGCTACACCTTC.

The chain joins TRBV12-5 to TRBJ2-7; 16 positions match TRBD2. CDR1 is LGHNT and CDR2 is FRNRAP in the germline V gene. J gave up 2 bases and V 3 bases, and 4 bases lay outside the gene matches. The CDR3 runs 17 residues. CDR3 residues: CASGFAGTSGGAYEQYF. The CDR3 coding sequence is TGTGCTAGTGGTTTCGCAGGGACTAGCGGGGGGGCCTACGAGCAGTACTTC.

V and J are TRBV18 and TRBJ1-4; D is unresolved. The CDR3 is 13 amino acids. Germline V gene sequence: CDR1 KGHSH, CDR2 LQKENI. The V gene lost 3 bases and the J gene lost 4 bases, with 6 bases spanning the gap. CDR3 bases: TGTGCCAGCTCACCGGGCCTTAATGAAAAACTGTTTTTT. Protein sequence: CASSPGLNEKLFF.

This clone was seen a single time. The chain is built from TRBV28 and TRBJ2-3, with 8 bases fitting TRBD2. Germline loops: CDR1 MDHEN, CDR2 SYDVKM. The trim removed 5 bases at V and 5 bases at J, leaving 6 bases unmatched. The CDR3 runs 14 residues. CDR3 loop: CASSERGYKDTQYF. For the CDR3, the DNA is TGTGCCAGCAGTGAGCGGGGGTATAAAGATACGCAGTATTTT.

The chain recombines TRBV2 with TRBJ1-1, with 11 bases fitting TRBD1. The V gene end was trimmed by 3 bases and the J gene end by 7 bases; junction bases not matched to a gene: 4. The germline V gene encodes CDR1 SNHLY and CDR2 FYNNEI. This CDR3 is 14 amino acids long. The CDR3 protein is CASSDRTGGSEAFF. CDR3 nucleotides: TGTGCCAGCAGTGACAGGACAGGGGGCAGTGAAGCTTTCTTT. Full variable domain (outside the CDR3, taken from reference TRBV2 and TRBJ1-1): EPEVTQTPSHQVTQMGQEVILRCVPISNHLYFYWYRQILGQKVEFLVSFYNNEISEKSEIFDDQFSVERPDGSNFTLKIRSTKLEDSAMYFCASSDRTGGSEAFFGQGTRLTVV.

The chain couples TRBV19 to TRBJ2-7, with 7 bases lining up with TRBD1. Germline V gene lookup returns CDR1 LNHDA and CDR2 SQIVND (reference sequence). V lost 4 bases and J lost 0; bases outside the gene matches: 9. This CDR3 region has 16 residues. The CDR3, as DNA: TGTGCCAGTAGTACACTTCCGGGACAGAGCTCCTACGAGCAGTACTTC. This sequence encodes CASSTLPGQSSYEQYF.

This clone was counted once. V is TRBV5-4 and J is TRBJ2-7, with 10 positions matching TRBD2. Germline V CDR1 and CDR2: SGHNT, YYREEE (reference sequence). There are 15 residues in the CDR3. V lost 5 bases to trimming and J lost 1 base; unmatched junction nucleotides: 6. CDR3 nucleotide sequence: TGTGCCAGCAGAGGGGGACTAGCGTATTCCTACGAGCAGTACTTC. Translation gives CASRGGLAYSYEQYF.

This chain uses TRBV4-2 with TRBJ1-2, with 8 bases lining up with TRBD1. CDR1 is LGHNA and CDR2 is YNFKEQ in the germline V gene. With 3 bases clipped from V and 8 bases from J, the junction kept 5 bases outside the gene matches. CDR3 size: 13 residues. In DNA, the CDR3 is TGTGCCAGCAGCCAGCAGGGGGCCTGGGGCTACACCTTC. Translating it yields CASSQQGAWGYTF.

The chain links TRBV12-3 or TRBV12-4 to TRBJ1-1, with D maybe TRBD1 (5 bases). This CDR3 has 12 residues. V lost 7 bases and J 10 bases, leaving 16 bases between the germline ends. The DNA for the CDR3 is TGTGCCAGCACCCTTGGGGGGGGAGGAGCTTTCTTT. The encoded protein is CASTLGGGGAFF.

J is TRBJ2-7 and V is TRBV6-1, with 9 bases lining up with TRBD2. Per germline, CDR1 MNHNS and CDR2 SASEGT. The CDR3 contains 16 residues. V trimming: 7 bases; J trimming: 4 bases; junction bases outside the gene matches: 14. CDR3 nucleotide sequence: TGTGCCAGCACTGGAGCCCCGCGGGAGGGCCGGTACGAGCAGTACTTC. Its translation: CASTGAPREGRYEQYF.

CDR3 residues: CASSLEGASYGYTF. The CDR3 nucleotides are TGCGCCAGCAGCTTGGAGGGAGCCAGCTATGGCTACACCTTC. The chain has TRBV5-1 and TRBJ1-2; D remains ambiguous. The CDR3 has 14 amino acids. The ends were cut back, 0 bases at V and 4 bases at J, with 10 bases in the middle. Germline V gene sequence: CDR1 SGHRS, CDR2 YFSETQ. Combining the CDR3 with reference TRBV5-1 and TRBJ1-2 gives the whole variable domain KAGVTQTPRYLIKTRGQQVTLSCSPISGHRSVSWYQQTPGQGLQFLFEYFSETQRNKGNFPGRFSGRQFSNSRSEMNVSTLELGDSALYLCASSLEGASYGYTFGSGTRLTVV.

The chain couples TRBV10-3 to TRBJ1-1; TRBD1 agrees at 7 bases. With V trimmed by 4 bases and J by 5 bases, 7 bases remained unmatched. The germline gives CDR1 ENHRY, CDR2 SYGVKD. The CDR3 consists of 14 residues. The CDR3 coding sequence is TGTGCCATCAGTGCGACAGGGATTAATACTGAAGCTTTCTTT. Residues: CAISATGINTEAFF.

The V gene is TRBV28, the J gene TRBJ1-1; D not resolved. CDR3 length: 13 residues. V was clipped by 2 bases and J by 9 bases, with 13 bases between them. Germline V gene sequence: CDR1 MDHEN, CDR2 SYDVKM. CDR3 region: CASSLNSPPQAFF. Here the CDR3 DNA reads TGTGCCAGCAGTTTAAACTCGCCTCCTCAAGCTTTCTTT.

The chain couples TRBV7-2 to TRBJ2-3, with 13 nucleotides matching TRBD2. V trimming: 5 bases; J trimming: 6 bases; junction bases outside the gene matches: 8. This CDR3 has 16 residues. Germline V gene data show CDR1 as SGHTA and CDR2 as FQGNSA. The CDR3 DNA is TGTGCCAGCAGCACGACTAGCGGGGGGTACTTCGATACGCAGTATTTT. Translated: CASSTTSGGYFDTQYF.

This clone was counted only a few times. The chain recombines TRBV5-4 with TRBJ1-2; tentative D call: TRBD1 (6 bases). Germline assignment: CDR1 SGHNT and CDR2 YYREEE (reference sequence). The ends were cut back, 1 base at V and 4 bases at J, with 8 bases in the middle. This CDR3 has 13 residues. The CDR3 sequence is CASSLTGFYGYTF. The DNA for the CDR3 is TGTGCCAGCAGCTTGACAGGGTTCTATGGCTACACCTTC.

The V and J genes are TRBV5-1 and TRBJ2-2, with 8 bases fitting TRBD1. The germline V gene encodes CDR1 SGHRS and CDR2 YFSETQ. With 4 bases clipped from V and 4 bases from J, the junction kept 9 bases outside the gene matches. There are 16 residues in the CDR3. The CDR3 DNA reads as TGCGCCAGCAGCGAAGGACAGGGTGGGTTCACCGGGGAGCTGTTTTTT. The encoded protein is CASSEGQGGFTGELFF.

V and J are TRBV5-4 and TRBJ2-1; tentatively, D is TRBD2 (5 bases). The CDR3 has 17 residues. V dropped 2 bases and J dropped 0 bases, with 15 bases sitting between them. The V gene's germline CDR1 is SGHNT and CDR2 YYREEE (reference sequence). The CDR3 loop reads CASSFPTRSTSYNEQFF. The CDR3 DNA follows: TGTGCCAGCAGCTTTCCTACTAGGAGTACCTCCTACAATGAGCAGTTCTTC.

The chain links TRBV2 to TRBJ1-1; TRBD1 matches at 9 bases. The CDR3 extends over 12 amino acids. Trimming cost V 6 bases and J 9 bases; bases outside gene matches: 5. Germline lookup yields CDR1 SNHLY and CDR2 FYNNEI. The CDR3 is CASSLDRGKAFF. CDR3 sequence (DNA): TGTGCCAGCAGCCTGGACAGGGGAAAAGCTTTCTTT.

This chain uses TRBV28 with TRBJ2-3; possibly TRBD1 for D (6 bases). V was cut by 5 bases and J by 0 bases, with 9 bases left in between. Germline V gives CDR1 MDHEN, CDR2 SYDVKM. The CDR3 is 14 amino acids. CDR3 nucleotides: TGTGCCAGCAGTCTGACAGGTAGCACAGATACGCAGTATTTT. Protein product: CASSLTGSTDTQYF.

The chain carries TRBV11-3 and TRBJ2-3, with 7 bases matching TRBD2. The CDR3 totals 15 residues. Germline CDR1 reads SGHNT; CDR2 reads YENEEA. With 0 bases clipped from V and 6 bases from J, the junction kept 6 bases outside the gene matches. The CDR3 is CASSLDHGGLDTQYF. The CDR3 DNA follows: TGTGCCAGCAGCTTAGATCACGGGGGGTTGGATACGCAGTATTTT.

There are a few counts of this clone. The V call is TRBV27, the J call TRBJ2-1, with 7 bases identical to TRBD2. CDR1 MNHEY and CDR2 SMNVEV come from the germline V gene (reference sequence). The CDR3 covers 16 residues. The ends lost 3 bases at V and 1 base at J; junction bases unmatched: 6. The CDR3 coding sequence is TGTGCCAGCAGTTTTTTTCGCGGGAGTTCCTACAATGAGCAGTTCTTC. Translated, it gives CASSFFRGSSYNEQFF.

The J gene is TRBJ2-1, the V gene TRBV4-1; D might be TRBD2 (5 bases). Trimming left V 1 base short and J 0 bases short, with 13 bases between. This CDR3 comprises 17 residues. CDR1 is MGHRA and CDR2 is YSYEKL in the germline V gene. The CDR3 spells CASSQARSGSSYNEQFF. CDR3 coding DNA: TGCGCCAGCAGCCAAGCCCGAAGCGGTAGCTCCTACAATGAGCAGTTCTTC.

A single count supports this clone. The chain employs TRBV19 and TRBJ1-6, with a weak D call TRBD1 (5 bases). The CDR3 runs to 14 residues. Germline CDR1 is LNHDA and CDR2 is SQIVND (reference sequence). The ends were cut back, 5 bases at V and 7 bases at J, with 12 bases in the middle. CDR3 loop: CASSLQGVNSPLHF. In DNA form, the CDR3 reads TGTGCCAGTAGTTTGCAGGGTGTCAATTCACCCCTCCACTTT. Based on the CDR3 plus reference TRBV19 and TRBJ1-6, the full variable domain is DGGITQSPKYLFRKEGQNVTLSCEQNLNHDAMYWYRQDPGQGLRLIYYSQIVNDFQKGDIAEGYSVSREKKESFPLTVTSAQKNPTAFYLCASSLQGVNSPLHFGNGTRLTVT.

The chain carries TRBV27 and TRBJ1-1; 8 nucleotides agree with TRBD1. This CDR3 contains 15 residues. The V gene end was trimmed by 2 bases and the J gene end by 2 bases; junction bases not matched to a gene: 4. In germline, CDR1 is MNHEY, CDR2 SMNVEV (reference sequence). CDR3 bases: TGTGCCAGCAGTTTAAGTACAGGGGGTAACACTGAAGCTTTCTTT. It specifies CASSLSTGGNTEAFF.